Listed here are 15 T cell receptor beta chains from one sample, sequenced in a study of T cells after posttransplantation cyclophosphamide. Using immunoSEQ multiplex PCR, the repertoire was profiled, and TCRdb retains in-frame clones only, with some absent. The sample has about 52,000 clones; approximately 94% are singletons. Sequenced sample: PBMCs. All receptors derive from a woman aged 25 to 45 in good health and a related stem cell transplant donor.

In its sample, this clone was seen once. The gene calls are TRBV7-6 and TRBJ2-1; no definite D call. Trimming cost V 1 base and J 5 bases, with 9 bases left between them. CDR1 is SGHVS and CDR2 is FNYEAQ in the germline V gene. The CDR3 consists of 14 residues. CDR3 sequence reads: CASSLVFNDNEQFF. As DNA, the CDR3 is TGTGCCAGCAGCTTAGTCTTTAATGACAATGAGCAGTTCTTC.

This sequence joins TRBV30 and TRBJ2-3; D might be TRBD2 (7 bases). V was shortened by 5 bases and J by 6 bases, with 15 bases between the two germline ends. The CDR3 is made up of 13 amino acids. Per the germline V gene, CDR1 is GTSNPN and CDR2 is SVGIG (reference sequence). The CDR3 sequence: CAWGSQGGDTQYF. CDR3 nucleotide sequence: TGTGCCTGGGGATCACAGGGAGGGGATACGCAGTATTTT.

V and J are TRBV29-1 and TRBJ1-1; D gene unclear. Germline V gene data show CDR1 as SQVTM and CDR2 as ANQGSEA. V was clipped by 0 bases and J by 11 bases, with 7 bases between them. CDR3 length: 10 amino acids. The CDR3 region is CSVEEAGAFF. The CDR3 DNA reads TGCAGCGTTGAAGAGGCGGGCGCTTTCTTT.

This chain joins TRBV4-1 and TRBJ2-1; 9 nucleotides match TRBD2. Trimming at V came to 6 bases and at J to 0 bases, leaving 6 bases not matched to a gene. CDR1 and CDR2 (germline): MGHRA, YSYEKL. The CDR3 consists of 16 residues. The CDR3 bases are TGCGCCAGCAGTCCTAGCGGGGACCCCTCCTACAATGAGCAGTTCTTC. Its translation is CASSPSGDPSYNEQFF.

V gene TRBV2 combines with J gene TRBJ2-5; the match to TRBD1 covers 9 bases. The CDR3 runs 13 residues. V dropped 9 bases and J dropped 3; count of bases not matched to a gene: 5. Germline CDR1 reads SNHLY; CDR2 reads FYNNEI. CDR3 coding DNA: TGTGCCAGTAAACAGGGGGCAAAAGAGACCCAGTACTTC. Translating it yields CASKQGAKETQYF. The full variable domain, completed using reference TRBV2 and TRBJ2-5, is EPEVTQTPSHQVTQMGQEVILRCVPISNHLYFYWYRQILGQKVEFLVSFYNNEISEKSEIFDDQFSVERPDGSNFTLKIRSTKLEDSAMYFCASKQGAKETQYFGPGTRLLVL.

This clone occurred a few times. DNA for the CDR3: TGCGCCAGCAGTGAAGGGCGGGGGGGCACAGATACGCAGTATTTT. This codes for CASSEGRGGTDTQYF. The V call is TRBV10-1, the J call TRBJ2-3; 8 bases match TRBD2. CDR1 and CDR2 from the germline V gene are WNHNN and SYGVQD (reference sequence). With 3 bases clipped from V and 1 base from J, the junction kept 3 bases outside the gene matches. The CDR3 has 15 residues.

This chain connects TRBV7-3 to TRBJ2-2; 8 nucleotides match TRBD1. Trimming took 5 bases from V and 5 from J; bases not matched to a gene: 7. CDR1 is SGHTA and CDR2 is FQGTGA in the germline V gene. This CDR3 spans 15 amino acids. The CDR3 loop is CASSPGTGGTGELFF. CDR3 nucleotides: TGTGCCAGCAGCCCTGGGACAGGCGGGACCGGGGAGCTGTTTTTT.

This clone was seen just once. The rearrangement joins TRBV4-1 to TRBJ2-1; D remains unclear. This CDR3 spans 12 amino acids. In germline, CDR1 is MGHRA, CDR2 YSYEKL. Trimming left V 2 bases short and J 8 bases short, with 7 bases between. The CDR3 here is CASSQYGDEQFF. Written as DNA, the CDR3 is TGCGCCAGCAGCCAATATGGAGATGAGCAGTTCTTC.

This chain uses TRBV18 with TRBJ2-3, with 10 bases aligning to TRBD1. This CDR3 comprises 16 residues. V lost 4 bases, J lost 2 bases, and 6 bases stayed unmatched. In germline, CDR1 is KGHSH, CDR2 LQKENI. CDR3 nucleotide sequence: TGTGCCAGCTCACGATCGACAGGGGGCTCCACAGATACGCAGTATTTT. The encoded protein is CASSRSTGGSTDTQYF.

In DNA, the CDR3 is TGTGCCAGCAGCCAAGATATAGAGGGGGACACTGAAGCTTTCTTT. As protein: CASSQDIEGDTEAFF. The genes are TRBV4-2 and TRBJ1-1; possibly TRBD1 for D (6 bases). The germline V gene has CDR1 LGHNA and CDR2 YNFKEQ. CDR3 length equals 15 residues. V lost 0 bases and J 3 bases, leaving 11 bases between the germline ends.

This rearrangement joins TRBV7-2 to TRBJ1-2; D uncertain. V was clipped by 3 bases and J by 2 bases, with 7 bases between them. CDR1 and CDR2 (germline): SGHTA, FQGNSA. The CDR3 is 13 amino acids. Here the CDR3 reads CASSFSGNYGYTF. The DNA for the CDR3 is TGTGCCAGCAGCTTCAGCGGCAACTATGGCTACACCTTC.

This chain joins TRBV5-1 and TRBJ2-2; no clear D. Trimming shortened V by 0 bases and J by 6 bases, and 3 bases separated the two germline ends. The CDR3 totals 12 residues. CDR1 is SGHRS, CDR2 YFSETQ, per germline. The CDR3 protein is CASSLVAGELFF. The CDR3 bases are TGCGCCAGCAGCTTGGTAGCCGGGGAGCTGTTTTTT. The full variable domain, its missing parts supplied by reference TRBV5-1 and TRBJ2-2, is KAGVTQTPRYLIKTRGQQVTLSCSPISGHRSVSWYQQTPGQGLQFLFEYFSETQRNKGNFPGRFSGRQFSNSRSEMNVSTLELGDSALYLCASSLVAGELFFGEGSRLTVL.

The gene calls are TRBV5-1 and TRBJ1-1; the D gene is possibly TRBD1 (5 bases). The ends were cut back, 0 bases at V and 4 bases at J, with 10 bases in the middle. This CDR3 region has 14 residues. Germline values: CDR1 SGHRS, CDR2 YFSETQ. The CDR3 region is CASSLVGRVTEAFF. In nucleotides, the CDR3 is TGCGCCAGCAGCTTGGTGGGCAGGGTCACTGAAGCTTTCTTT.

The CDR3 region is CASSRKDSSTDTQYF. The CDR3 bases are TGTGCCAGCAGCCGAAAGGACAGCAGCACAGATACGCAGTATTTT. The V and J genes are TRBV21-1 and TRBJ2-3; TRBD1 is the table's D call and was not checked against the DNA. TRBV21-1 is flagged as a pseudogene. There are 15 residues in the CDR3.

DNA of the CDR3: TGTGCCACCAGCCTGGACAGGGGCCAAGAGACCCAGTACTTC. It is translated as CATSLDRGQETQYF. The V gene is TRBV15, the J gene TRBJ2-5; TRBD1 matches 9 bases. The length of the CDR3 is 14 residues. V lost 5 bases, J lost 1 base, and 2 bases stayed unmatched. Germline lookup yields CDR1 LNHNV and CDR2 YYDKDF (reference sequence).